This passage covers 8 T cell receptor beta chains from one sample sequenced in a study of cytomegalovirus exposure and HLA in healthy donors. Vbeta (60) and Jbeta (13) primers were used in the PCR. Data came from immunoSEQ multiplex PCR; TCRdb stores just in-frame clones and leaves some out. Of more than 90,000 clones listed, roughly 82% are singletons. Sequencing input: PBMCs. These receptors were collected from a human donor in good health.

The chain has TRBV11-2 and TRBJ2-6; D not resolved. Trimming stripped 1 base from V and 0 bases from J, with 7 bases between. Germline CDR1 reads SGHAT; CDR2 reads FQNNGV. The length of the CDR3 is 16 residues. CDR3 sequence reads: CASSLVASSGANVLTF. The CDR3 nucleotides read TGTGCCAGCAGCTTAGTGGCCAGCTCTGGGGCCAACGTCCTGACTTTC.

This chain links TRBV11-2 with TRBJ2-5; possibly TRBD1 for D (5 bases). The DNA end is a closer match to TRBJ2-7, so the J assignment may be wrong. The CDR3 is made up of 15 amino acids. The germline V gene encodes CDR1 SGHAT and CDR2 FQNNGV. CDR3 in amino acids: CASSLEAGSPYEQYF. The CDR3 region has the DNA TGTGCCAGCAGCTTAGAGGCAGGGTCCCCCTACGAGCAGTACTTC.

The rearrangement joins TRBV27 to TRBJ2-7; 7 positions match TRBD2. The CDR3 is made up of 14 amino acids. Per germline, CDR1 MNHEY and CDR2 SMNVEV (reference sequence). The trim removed 5 bases at V and 4 bases at J, leaving 8 bases unmatched. CDR3 bases: TGTGCCAGCAGTCCCCAAGGTAGCGGGTACGAGCAGTACTTC. Its protein product is CASSPQGSGYEQYF.

The chain combines TRBV2 with TRBJ1-4; D is unresolved. Trimming removed 7 bases from V and 0 bases from J, with 21 bases in between. The CDR3 consists of 18 residues. Germline lookup yields CDR1 SNHLY and CDR2 FYNNEI. Written as DNA, the CDR3 is TGTGCCAGCACCCGAAGTCGTCAGACATTCACAACTAATGAAAAACTGTTTTTT. Translating it yields CASTRSRQTFTTNEKLFF. The full variable domain, completed using reference TRBV2 and TRBJ1-4, is EPEVTQTPSHQVTQMGQEVILRCVPISNHLYFYWYRQILGQKVEFLVSFYNNEISEKSEIFDDQFSVERPDGSNFTLKIRSTKLEDSAMYFCASTRSRQTFTTNEKLFFGSGTQLSVL.

The J gene is TRBJ1-1, the V gene TRBV29-1; 7 bases are shared with TRBD1. This CDR3 has 13 residues. Germline assignment: CDR1 SQVTM and CDR2 ANQGSEA. With 3 bases clipped from V and 4 bases from J, the junction kept 5 bases outside the gene matches. In nucleotides, the CDR3 is TGCAGCGTTGAGCCACAGGGGAGCACTGAAGCTTTCTTT. It yields the protein CSVEPQGSTEAFF.

The chain employs TRBV5-1 and TRBJ1-2; D gene unclear. Trimming removed 4 bases at V and 8 bases at J, with 15 bases between. CDR3 length equals 13 residues. Germline assignment: CDR1 SGHRS and CDR2 YFSETQ. The chain's CDR3 is CASSPRWSEGYTF. The CDR3 nucleotides are TGCGCCAGCAGCCCCCGGTGGTCTGAGGGCTACACCTTC.

The genes are TRBV19 and TRBJ2-1; 9 bases map to TRBD1. The CDR3 contains 15 residues. Trimming cost V 8 bases and J 4 bases; bases outside gene matches: 9. Germline CDR1 reads LNHDA; CDR2 reads SQIVND (reference sequence). CDR3: CASSPDRGQYNEQFF. The DNA for the CDR3 is TGTGCCAGTTCCCCGGACAGGGGACAATACAATGAGCAGTTCTTC.

This clone was recorded at least ten times. The genes are TRBV30 and TRBJ1-2; D perhaps matches TRBD1 (5 bases). V was trimmed by 2 bases and J by 2 bases, leaving 15 bases between them. The CDR3 covers 15 residues. Germline loops: CDR1 GTSNPN, CDR2 SVGIG (reference sequence). CDR3 loop: CAWSSTGRANYGYTF. As DNA, the CDR3 is TGTGCCTGGAGTAGCACGGGCAGGGCCAACTATGGCTACACCTTC. The entire variable domain, with the rest obtained from reference TRBV30 and TRBJ1-2, is as follows: SQTIHQWPATLVQPVGSPLSLECTVEGTSNPNLYWYRQAAGRGLQLLFYSVGIGQISSEVPQNLSASRPQDRQFILSSKKLLLSDSGFYLCAWSSTGRANYGYTFGSGTRLTVV.